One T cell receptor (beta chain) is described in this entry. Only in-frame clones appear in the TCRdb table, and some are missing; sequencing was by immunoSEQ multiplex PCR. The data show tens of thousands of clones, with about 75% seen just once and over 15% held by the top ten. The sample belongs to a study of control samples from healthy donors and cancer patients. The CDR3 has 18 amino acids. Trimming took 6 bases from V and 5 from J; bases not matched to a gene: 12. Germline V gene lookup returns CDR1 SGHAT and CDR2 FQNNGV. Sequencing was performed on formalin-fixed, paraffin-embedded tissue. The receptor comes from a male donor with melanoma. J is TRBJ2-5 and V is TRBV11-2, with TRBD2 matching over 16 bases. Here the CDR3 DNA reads TGTGCCAGCAGTATAGTGGTTCTGGGACTAGCGGGAGGGGAGACCCAGTACTTC. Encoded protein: CASSIVVLGLAGGETQYF.